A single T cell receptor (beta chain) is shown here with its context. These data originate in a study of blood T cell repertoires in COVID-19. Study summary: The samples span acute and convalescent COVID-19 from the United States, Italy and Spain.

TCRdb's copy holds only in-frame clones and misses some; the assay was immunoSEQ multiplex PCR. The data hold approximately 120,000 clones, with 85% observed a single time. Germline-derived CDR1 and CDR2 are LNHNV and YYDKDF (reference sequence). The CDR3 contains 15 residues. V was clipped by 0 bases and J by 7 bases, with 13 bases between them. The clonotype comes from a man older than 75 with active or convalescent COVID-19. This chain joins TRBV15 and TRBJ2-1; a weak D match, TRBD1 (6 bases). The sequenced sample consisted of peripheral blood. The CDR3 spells CATSRDSGVRNEQFF. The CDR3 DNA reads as TGTGCCACCAGCAGAGATTCAGGGGTTCGTAATGAGCAGTTCTTC.